The subject of this entry is one TCR beta chain. Its target is not known. One end of the junction varies from germline; a read error may be responsible. Looked up from germline, CDR1 is SGHTA and CDR2 is FQGNSA. There are 13 residues in the CDR3. This sample is drawn from a study of post-analysis software for immune sequencing data. Study-level background: Relapsing-remitting, secondary progressive and progressive-relapsing forms of multiple sclerosis all featured among disease courses.

Unique-molecular-identifier-tagged TCR beta cDNA libraries were used. About 500,000 cDNA molecules were obtained per 1 to 10 million input T cells. Each CDR3 protein gets one entry after TCRdb re-called the PCR reads with MiXCR. The profile shows 430,000 or so distinct CDR3 sequences, approximately 39% of them singletons. Broader study findings: For normalized Chao1 diversity, multiple sclerosis patients scored significantly lower than controls did. There were about 5 TRBV segments more frequent in patients than controls, and TRBV5-6, TRBV5-1 and TRBV20-1 were among them. When the samples were clustered directly with F measure, those that had been prepared in the same batch showed strong co-clustering.

The specimen was blood. The chain carries TRBV7-2 and TRBJ1-2; 7 positions agree with TRBD1. This TCR came from a girl aged 2 to 10 with multiple sclerosis. The CDR3 loop reads CASSLADRNGYTF. The CDR3 nucleotides are TGTGCCAGCAGCCTAGCGGACAGGAATGGCTACACCTTC.